What follows is one T cell receptor beta chain and its context. Its specific antigen is unknown. No base quality values were provided; no much bigger clone lies one nucleotide off. TCR CDR3 regions were amplified from genomic DNA by multiplex PCR using the deep immunoSEQ assay. Genomic DNA extracted from each cell subset was distributed evenly over all wells of several immunoSEQ 96-well plates, and each plate served as one replicate. Each replicate PCR for sorted subsets received about 180 ng genomic DNA, equal to tens of thousands of T cell genomes. Purified libraries were quantified with a Qubit 3.0 fluorometer, sized on a Bioanalyzer 2100, and re-quantified with the KAPA Library Quantification kit. Every immunoSEQ 96-well plate was sequenced on a separate single-read 150-cycle Illumina NextSeq 550 flow cell. The authors' analysis ran thus. Because the immunoSEQ output held only junctional sequences and lacked quality scores, the filtering could not match the filtering applied to full-length reads. To assign V/J genes and CDR3, sequences were annotated using PyIR, a Python wrapper for IgBLAST v1.9, with IMGT germline references. Any read was removed if the V/J assignment was weak (E-value above 1e-6), the CDR3 was missing, or the read contained stop codons, out-of-frame junctions, or ambiguous translated residues. V3J clonotypes were defined as sequences sharing the same inferred V gene, J gene, and CDR3 amino acid sequence. The percentage overlap between two repertoires was calculated by dividing the number of shared unique clonotypes by the size of the smaller repertoire. Three approaches were used to assess repertoire richness: RTK rarefaction, the Chao1 estimator, and Recon v2.1 estimates of unobserved clonotypes. For all TCRbeta clonotypes obtained by the gDNA method from a handful of donors, generation probabilities were computed with OLGA. TCRdb limited this immuneACCESS table to in-frame rearrangements with V and J called. A share of clones is missing; checked studies link under half to unresolved V genes, and the rest is unexplained. V, J and clone size reflect that table, while D and trimming were determined from the DNA. Present in this sample are approximately 650,000 clones, about 95% of which were seen just once. About 0.11% of the sample is held by the ten biggest clonotypes.

This sample was taken from a study of shared clonotypes between healthy human individuals (dated by TCRdb to about 2020). Regarding the study in general: The cohort comprised a couple of women and three men aged 18 to 49 years. Per donor, three plates each were used for CD4 naive and CD4 memory, two for CD8 naive, and one for CD8 memory. To estimate repertoire size and how much clonotypes are shared between individuals, the study performed deep sequencing of blood TCR repertoires from about five healthy adults. Libraries were prepared and TCR repertoires were sequenced by different laboratories using diverse techniques, in order to increase sequencing depth and limit assay-specific biases. Leukapheresis yielded between about 0.85 and 10 billion PBMCs per donor. Study-wide findings and limitations: Naive subsets generally had larger estimated clonotype richness than memory subsets did. Around 5% of naive CD4, 3.5% of naive CD8, roughly 2.4% of memory CD4, and around 0.42% of memory CD8 clonotypes were shared across four donors. Based on pairwise subsampling, the degree of clonotype sharing among donors was expected to be affected by sequencing depth. Compared with non-shared clonotypes, clonotypes shared by all four sorted-subset donors had higher generation probabilities. Rarefaction of sorted-subset datasets indicated incomplete sequencing despite the large sequencing depth. The genetic and exposure-history diversity represented was limited by the small number of donors. Sampling was restricted to blood, and TCR repertoires in tissue are likely to differ from TCR repertoires in blood.

CD8 naive samples were CD45RO-negative cells positively selected for CCR7, giving a CD45RA+CCR7+ population that excluded TemRA cells. Donors were healthy HIV-negative adults with no recently reported acute infections or vaccinations. Every donor was a Caucasian adult residing in Nashville, Tennessee, USA. Blood was obtained by leukapheresis, after which PBMCs were separated by Ficoll-Histopaque density gradient centrifugation and cryopreserved in liquid nitrogen vapor phase. Analytical flow cytometry was used to check the purity and quantity of every magnetically sorted T cell population. Genomic DNA was isolated from every sorted fraction and measured by UV absorbance on a Nanodrop 2000c. V drops 6 bases and J drops 0 bases, leaving 12 bases in between. From the cysteine up to the phenylalanine, the CDR3 has a length of 14 residues. Left in the record is the CDR3 DNA by itself, 42 bases read in frame from the first base. According to the germline V gene, CDR1 reads SNHLY and CDR2 reads FYNNEI.

The material sequenced was naive CD8+ T cells sorted from blood. This specimen's cell subset or site label, interpreted: CD45RA+CCR7+. The receptor comes from a woman aged 30 to 39 in good health. The receptor chain draws on TRBV2 and TRBJ2-7; possibly the D gene is TRBD2, per 5 matching bases. The bases are TGTGCCAGCAGACGGACTCAAAGCTCCTACGAGCAGTACTTC. Translated, it gives CASRRTQSSYEQYF.